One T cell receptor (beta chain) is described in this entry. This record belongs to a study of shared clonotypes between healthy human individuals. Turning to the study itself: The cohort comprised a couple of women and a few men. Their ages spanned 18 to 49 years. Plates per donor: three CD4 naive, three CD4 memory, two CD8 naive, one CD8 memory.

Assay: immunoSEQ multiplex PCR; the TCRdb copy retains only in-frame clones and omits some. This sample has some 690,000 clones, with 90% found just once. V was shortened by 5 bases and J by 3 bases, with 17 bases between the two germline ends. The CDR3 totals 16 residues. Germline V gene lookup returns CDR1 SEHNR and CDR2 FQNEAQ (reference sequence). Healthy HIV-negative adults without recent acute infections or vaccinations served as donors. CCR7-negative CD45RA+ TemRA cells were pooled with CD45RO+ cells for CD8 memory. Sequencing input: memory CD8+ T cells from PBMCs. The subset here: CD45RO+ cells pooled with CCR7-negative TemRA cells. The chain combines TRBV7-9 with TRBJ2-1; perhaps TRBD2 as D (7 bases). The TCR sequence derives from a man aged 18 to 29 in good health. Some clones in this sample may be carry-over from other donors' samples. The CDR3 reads CASSHGGLAVYNEQFF. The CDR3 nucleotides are TGTGCCAGCAGCCATGGGGGGCTAGCGGTCTACAATGAGCAGTTCTTC.